This T cell receptor (beta chain) emerged from a study of Ad26.COV2.S vaccination and SARS-CoV-2 variants. Study context: Ad26.COV2.S was injected intramuscularly once or twice, 56 days apart.

Sequenced by immunoSEQ multiplex PCR; TCRdb stores in-frame clones only, minus some. The table records 350,000 to 400,000 clones, 88% of them present only once. Looked up from germline, CDR1 is LNHDA and CDR2 is SQIVND (reference sequence). The CDR3 is made up of 12 amino acids. V was pared by 6 bases and J by 15 bases, with 11 bases of the junction left unmatched. Specified treatment: 15 to 20 received Ad26.COV2.S at low or high dose, single or two shots; five or six received placebo; per-sample allocation not given. After the first vaccine or placebo injection, samples were drawn on day 63. The vaccine delivered Wuhan-strain SARS-CoV-2 spike through an Ad26 vector.

The chain is built from TRBV19 and TRBJ2-1; 7 positions agree with TRBD1. The sequencing used peripheral blood, collected in a trial of Ad26.COV2.S vaccine versus placebo. The sequence was collected from a person between 18 and 65 years old who received the Ad26.COV2.S COVID-19 vaccine or a placebo. CDR3: CASSAQGVGLFF. CDR3 nucleotides: TGTGCCAGTAGCGCGCAGGGGGTAGGGTTGTTCTTC.